One T cell receptor (beta chain) is described in this entry. This record comes from a study of cytomegalovirus exposure and HLA in healthy donors. TCRdb keeps only in-frame clones here, not all; method: immunoSEQ multiplex PCR. The repertoire holds 250,000 to 400,000 clones, with 70% to 90% as singletons. The V end was cut by 1 base, the J end by 1 base, with 10 bases between. The CDR3 extends over 15 amino acids. CDR1 is SGHVS, CDR2 FQNEAQ, per germline. The chain employs TRBV7-8 and TRBJ2-5, with D possibly matching TRBD2 (6 bases). The source is a man younger than 45 in good health and CMV-seronegative. The sequencing input was PBMCs. The CDR3, as DNA: TGTGCCAGCAGCTTAGTGGGGGGTTCCCAAGAGACCCAGTACTTC. Protein: CASSLVGGSQETQYF.